The 10 T cell receptor beta chains reported below all come from one sample, sequenced in a study of blood T cells in healthy people across ages. Alongside a J-beta primer mix, a sample-barcoded 5' primer served in a second PCR lasting about 7 to 12 cycles. In TCRdb, the 5' RACE reads were re-called with MiXCR into one record per CDR3 protein. Of around 1,900,000 distinct CDR3 sequences in the sample, 39% are singletons; the top ten hold roughly 23%. The sequenced material came from blood. Source of these receptors: a human donor in good health.

This clonotype has a handful of counts. The CDR3 here is CASGVRREVNGYTF. The DNA of the CDR3 is TGTGCCAGCGGAGTCCGCAGGGAGGTGAATGGCTACACCTTC. J is TRBJ1-2 and V is TRBV7-8, with a tentative D call TRBD1 (5 bases). V lost 8 bases, J lost 6 bases, and 19 bases lay in between. The germline V gene encodes CDR1 SGHVS and CDR2 FQNEAQ. This CDR3 region has 14 residues.

This rearrangement joins TRBV5-6 to TRBJ2-2; D is undetermined. Per the germline V gene, CDR1 is SGHDT and CDR2 is YYEEEE. V shed 2 bases and J shed 3 bases, with 11 bases lying between them. The CDR3 extends over 15 amino acids. The CDR3 region is CASSFSVWDTGELFF. The CDR3 DNA follows: TGTGCCAGCAGCTTCTCCGTTTGGGACACCGGGGAGCTGTTTTTT.

The CDR3 loop reads CASSQEVDIEKLFF. The CDR3 DNA reads as TGTGCCAGCAGCCAAGAAGTGGACATCGAAAAACTGTTTTTT. This chain links TRBV4-2 with TRBJ1-4; a weak D match, TRBD1 (5 bases). Germline V gives CDR1 LGHNA, CDR2 YNFKEQ. V was cut by 0 bases and J by 8 bases, with 10 bases left in between. The CDR3 sequence is 14 residues long.

This clonotype was observed a few times. This chain links TRBV7-9 with TRBJ2-5; D gene ambiguous. The length of the CDR3 is 12 residues. Germline V gene sequence: CDR1 SEHNR, CDR2 FQNEAQ (reference sequence). Trimming cost V 3 bases and J 7 bases, with 9 bases left between them. In nucleotides, the CDR3 is TGTGCCAGCAGCTTGCACTCATCGACCCAGTACTTC. Protein sequence: CASSLHSSTQYF.

The chain's CDR3 is CASRSGTRSYEQYF. DNA for the CDR3: TGTGCCAGCAGGTCCGGGACTAGATCTTACGAGCAGTACTTC. The rearrangement uses TRBV7-9 and TRBJ2-7; 8 positions match TRBD2. The CDR3 is 14 residues long. V dropped 6 bases and J dropped 4; count of bases not matched to a gene: 8. Germline loops: CDR1 SEHNR, CDR2 FQNEAQ (reference sequence).

This clonotype was observed a few times. This chain's CDR3 is CSATRREETQYF. The CDR3 region has the DNA TGCAGTGCTACCCGCAGAGAAGAGACCCAGTACTTC. This sequence joins TRBV20-1 and TRBJ2-5; no clear D. CDR1 is DFQATT and CDR2 is SNEGSKA in the germline V gene (reference sequence). The V end was cut by 4 bases, the J end by 3 bases, with 9 bases between. The CDR3 covers 12 residues.

This rearrangement joins TRBV6-6 to TRBJ2-7; no reliable D call. V was trimmed by 4 bases and J by 0 bases, leaving 16 bases between them. This CDR3 comprises 16 residues. The V gene's germline CDR1 is MNHNY and CDR2 SVGAGI (reference sequence). In DNA form, the CDR3 reads TGTGCCAGCAGTTCCGAGATGAGACCCCCCTCCTACGAGCAGTACTTC. It yields the protein CASSSEMRPPSYEQYF.

This clonotype was picked up a small number of times. The chain joins TRBV5-1 to TRBJ2-7; TRBD1 matches 7 bases. The CDR3 is 14 residues long. V trimming: 0 bases; J trimming: 5 bases; junction bases outside the gene matches: 5. Germline-derived CDR1 and CDR2 are SGHRS and YFSETQ. Written as DNA, the CDR3 is TGCGCCAGCAGCTTGGACTTAGACAGGGACGAGCAGTACTTC. Translation gives CASSLDLDRDEQYF. The variable domain in full, completed from reference TRBV5-1 and TRBJ2-7, reads KAGVTQTPRYLIKTRGQQVTLSCSPISGHRSVSWYQQTPGQGLQFLFEYFSETQRNKGNFPGRFSGRQFSNSRSEMNVSTLELGDSALYLCASSLDLDRDEQYFGPGTRLTVT.

This clonotype has just a few counts. Compared with germline, one end of the junction differs, possibly owing to a read error. The rearrangement links TRBV20-1 to TRBJ2-1, with 7 bases that match TRBD1. The germline V gene has CDR1 DFQATT and CDR2 SNEGSKA (reference sequence). The CDR3 has 13 residues. CDR3 region: CSADRVNYNGQFF. DNA of the CDR3: TGCAGCGCCGACAGGGTGAATTACAATGGGCAGTTCTTC.

The V and J genes are TRBV5-1 and TRBJ1-1; TRBD1 matches at 8 bases. The CDR3 sequence is 16 residues long. The germline CDR1 and CDR2 sequences are SGHRS and YFSETQ. The junction had 12 bases not matched to a gene; V was cut back by 3 bases and J by 5 bases. This CDR3 reads CASSSGDRNDGTEAFF. The CDR3 nucleotides read TGCGCCAGCAGCTCGGGGGACAGGAATGATGGGACTGAAGCTTTCTTT.